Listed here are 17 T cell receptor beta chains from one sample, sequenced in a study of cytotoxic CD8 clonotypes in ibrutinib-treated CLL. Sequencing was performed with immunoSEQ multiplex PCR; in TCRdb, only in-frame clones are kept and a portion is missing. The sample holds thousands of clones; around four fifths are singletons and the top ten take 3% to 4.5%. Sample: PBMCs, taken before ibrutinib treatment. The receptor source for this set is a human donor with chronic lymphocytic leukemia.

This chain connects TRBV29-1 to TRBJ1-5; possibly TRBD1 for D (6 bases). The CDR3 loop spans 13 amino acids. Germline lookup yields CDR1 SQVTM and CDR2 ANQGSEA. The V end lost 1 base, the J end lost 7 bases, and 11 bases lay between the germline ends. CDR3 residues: CSVEGGGGQPQHF. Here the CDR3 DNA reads TGCAGCGTTGAAGGAGGGGGAGGGCAGCCCCAGCATTTT. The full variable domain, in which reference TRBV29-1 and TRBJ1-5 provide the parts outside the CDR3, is SAVISQKPSRDICQRGTSLTIQCQVDSQVTMMFWYRQQPGQSLTLIATANQGSEATYESGFVIDKFPISRPNLTFSTLTVSNMSPEDSSIYLCSVEGGGGQPQHFGDGTRLSIL.

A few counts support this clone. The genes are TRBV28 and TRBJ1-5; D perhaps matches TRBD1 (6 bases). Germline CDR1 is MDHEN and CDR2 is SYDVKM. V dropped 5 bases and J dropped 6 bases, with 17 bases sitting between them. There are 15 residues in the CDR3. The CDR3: CASSPTGGRVQPQHF. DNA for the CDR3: TGTGCCAGCAGTCCGACCGGGGGGCGCGTTCAGCCCCAGCATTTT.

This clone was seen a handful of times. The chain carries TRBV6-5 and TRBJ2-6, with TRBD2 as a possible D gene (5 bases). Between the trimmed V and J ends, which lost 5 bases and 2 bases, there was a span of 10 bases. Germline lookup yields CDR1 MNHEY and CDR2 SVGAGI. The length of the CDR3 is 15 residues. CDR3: CASSPEGTGANVLTF. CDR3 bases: TGTGCCAGCAGTCCCGAGGGAACTGGGGCCAACGTCCTGACTTTC.

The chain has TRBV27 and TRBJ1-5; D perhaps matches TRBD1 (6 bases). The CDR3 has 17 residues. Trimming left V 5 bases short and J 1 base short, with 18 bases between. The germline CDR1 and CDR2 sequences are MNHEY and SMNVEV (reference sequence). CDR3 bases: TGTGCCAGCAGTGGCATGGGGGGGGCGAAAAGCAATCAGCCCCAGCATTTT. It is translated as CASSGMGGAKSNQPQHF.

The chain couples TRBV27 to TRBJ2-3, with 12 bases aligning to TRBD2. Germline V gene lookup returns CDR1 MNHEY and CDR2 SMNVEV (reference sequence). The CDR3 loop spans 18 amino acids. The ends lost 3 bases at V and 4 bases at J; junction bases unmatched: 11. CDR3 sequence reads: CASSFSSGRARVPDTQYF. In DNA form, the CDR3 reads TGTGCCAGCAGTTTTTCTAGCGGGAGGGCCCGGGTTCCAGATACGCAGTATTTT.

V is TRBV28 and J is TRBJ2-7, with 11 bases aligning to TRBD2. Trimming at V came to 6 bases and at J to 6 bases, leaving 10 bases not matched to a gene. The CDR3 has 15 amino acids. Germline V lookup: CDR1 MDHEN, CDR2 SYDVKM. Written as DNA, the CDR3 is TGTGCCAGCAGCCCTACACTAGCGGGGGTCTTCGAGCAGTACTTC. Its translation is CASSPTLAGVFEQYF. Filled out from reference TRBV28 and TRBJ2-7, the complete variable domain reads DVKVTQSSRYLVKRTGEKVFLECVQDMDHENMFWYRQDPGLGLRLIYFSYDVKMKEKGDIPEGYSVSREKKERFSLILESASTNQTSMYLCASSPTLAGVFEQYFGPGTRLTVT.

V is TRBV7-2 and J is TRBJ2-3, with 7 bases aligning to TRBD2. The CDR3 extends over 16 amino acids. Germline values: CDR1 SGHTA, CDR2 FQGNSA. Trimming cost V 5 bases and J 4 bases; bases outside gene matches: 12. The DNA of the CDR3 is TGTGCCAGCAGCCCCCCACCGGGAGGCAGCGCAGATACGCAGTATTTT. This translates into CASSPPPGGSADTQYF. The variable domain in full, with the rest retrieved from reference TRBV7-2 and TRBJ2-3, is GAGVSQSPSNKVTEKGKDVELRCDPISGHTALYWYRQSLGQGLEFLIYFQGNSAPDKSGLPSDRFSAERTGGSVSTLTIQRTQQEDSAVYLCASSPPPGGSADTQYFGPGTRLTVL.

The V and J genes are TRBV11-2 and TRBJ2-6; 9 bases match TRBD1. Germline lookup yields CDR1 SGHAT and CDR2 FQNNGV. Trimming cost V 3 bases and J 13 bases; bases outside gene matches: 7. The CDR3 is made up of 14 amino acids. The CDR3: CASSLVQGAWVLTF. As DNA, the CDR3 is TGTGCCAGCAGCTTGGTACAGGGGGCTTGGGTCCTGACTTTC.

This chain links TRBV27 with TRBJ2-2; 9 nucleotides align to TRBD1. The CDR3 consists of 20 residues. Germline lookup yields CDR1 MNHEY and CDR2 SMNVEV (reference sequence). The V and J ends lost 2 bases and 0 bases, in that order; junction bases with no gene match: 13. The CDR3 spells CASSLMSYWWDRANTGELFF. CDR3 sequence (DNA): TGTGCCAGCAGTTTAATGAGTTATTGGTGGGACAGGGCGAACACCGGGGAGCTGTTTTTT.

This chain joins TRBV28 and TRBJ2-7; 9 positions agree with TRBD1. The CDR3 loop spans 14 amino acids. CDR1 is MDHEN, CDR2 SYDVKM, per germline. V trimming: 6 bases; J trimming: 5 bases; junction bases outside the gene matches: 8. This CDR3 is CASSPGQGFHEQYF. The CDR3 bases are TGTGCCAGCAGCCCGGGACAGGGTTTCCACGAGCAGTACTTC.

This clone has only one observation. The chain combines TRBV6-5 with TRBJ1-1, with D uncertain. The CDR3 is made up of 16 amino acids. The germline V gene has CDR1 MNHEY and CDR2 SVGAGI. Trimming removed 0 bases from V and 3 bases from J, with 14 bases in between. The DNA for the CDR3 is TGTGCCAGCAGTTACTCGATGCGACTTGCAGACACTGAAGCTTTCTTT. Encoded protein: CASSYSMRLADTEAFF.

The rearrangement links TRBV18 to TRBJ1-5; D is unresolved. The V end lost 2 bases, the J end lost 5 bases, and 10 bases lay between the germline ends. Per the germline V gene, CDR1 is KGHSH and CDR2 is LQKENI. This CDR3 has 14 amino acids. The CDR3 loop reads CASSPLAADQPQHF. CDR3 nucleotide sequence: TGTGCCAGCTCACCATTGGCAGCCGATCAGCCCCAGCATTTT.

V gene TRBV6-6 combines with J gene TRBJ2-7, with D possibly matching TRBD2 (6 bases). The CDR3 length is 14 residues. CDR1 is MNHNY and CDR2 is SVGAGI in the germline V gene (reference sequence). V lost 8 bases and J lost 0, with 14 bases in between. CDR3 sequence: CASETSLSSYEQYF. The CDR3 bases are TGTGCCAGCGAGACTAGTCTATCCTCCTACGAGCAGTACTTC.

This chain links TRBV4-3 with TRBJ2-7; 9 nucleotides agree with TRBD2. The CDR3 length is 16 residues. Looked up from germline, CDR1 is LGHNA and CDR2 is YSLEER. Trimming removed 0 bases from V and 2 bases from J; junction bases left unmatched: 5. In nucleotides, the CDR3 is TGCGCCAGCAGCCAAGATGGGCTAGCGGGGCCCTACGAGCAGTACTTC. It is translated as CASSQDGLAGPYEQYF.

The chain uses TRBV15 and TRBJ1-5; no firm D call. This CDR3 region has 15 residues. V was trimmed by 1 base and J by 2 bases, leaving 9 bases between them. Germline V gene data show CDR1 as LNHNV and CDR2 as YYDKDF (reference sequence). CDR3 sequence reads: CATSRGGSGNQPQHF. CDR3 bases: TGTGCCACCAGCAGAGGCGGATCGGGCAATCAGCCCCAGCATTTT.

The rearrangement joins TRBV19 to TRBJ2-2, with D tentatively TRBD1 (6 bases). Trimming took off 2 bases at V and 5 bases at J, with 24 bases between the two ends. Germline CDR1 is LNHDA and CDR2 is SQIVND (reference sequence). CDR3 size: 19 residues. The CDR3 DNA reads TGTGCCAGTAGTATATATGGGGCAGGGGACACGCCTAAGACCGGGGAGCTGTTTTTT. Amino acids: CASSIYGAGDTPKTGELFF.

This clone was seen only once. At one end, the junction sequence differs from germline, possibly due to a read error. CDR3 residues: CSIEGRKNTIYF. CDR3 coding DNA: TGCAGCATTGAGGGAAGAAAAAACACCATATATTTT. This sequence joins TRBV29-1 and TRBJ1-3; D not resolved. This CDR3 is built from 12 residues. Germline CDR1 is SQVTM and CDR2 is ANQGSEA. The full variable domain, in which reference TRBV29-1 and TRBJ1-3 provide the parts outside the CDR3, is SAVISQKPSRDICQRGTSLTIQCQVDSQVTMMFWYRQQPGQSLTLIATANQGSEATYESGFVIDKFPISRPNLTFSTLTVSNMSPEDSSIYLCSIEGRKNTIYFGEGSWLTVV.